A single sample is the source of the 31 T cell receptor beta chains below, sequenced in a study of blood T cell repertoires in COVID-19. Sequencing was performed with immunoSEQ multiplex PCR; in TCRdb, only in-frame clones are kept and a portion is missing. The repertoire holds 150,000 to 200,000 clones, approximately 84% seen once, with approximately 7.3% in the top ten. Sequencing was performed on peripheral blood. The receptor source for this set is a human donor in a cohort sampled during active COVID-19.

V is TRBV5-1 and J is TRBJ1-2; D gene unclear. V gave up 4 bases and J gave up 4 bases, with 20 bases separating them. Per the germline V gene, CDR1 is SGHRS and CDR2 is YFSETQ. This CDR3 region has 16 residues. CDR3 nucleotide sequence: TGCGCCAGCAGCAAATATGAGCGGGGAGCAGGCTATGGCTACACCTTC. Its translation is CASSKYERGAGYGYTF.

The CDR3 is CAWSRGARDTQYF. CDR3 nucleotide sequence: TGTGCCTGGTCTCGGGGGGCGAGAGATACGCAGTATTTT. The chain joins TRBV6-5 to TRBJ2-3, with D possibly TRBD2 on 7 matching bases. V was clipped by 11 bases and J by 5 bases, with 17 bases between them. CDR3 size: 13 residues. Germline V gene lookup returns CDR1 MNHEY and CDR2 SVGAGI.

V is TRBV29-1 and J is TRBJ1-2; D is ambiguous. This CDR3 comprises 14 residues. Trimming cost V 0 bases and J 0 bases, with 8 bases left between them. CDR1 is SQVTM, CDR2 ANQGSEA, per germline. DNA of the CDR3: TGCAGCGTTGAAGACAGGCCTCCTAACTATGGCTACACCTTC. This sequence encodes CSVEDRPPNYGYTF. The full variable domain, in which reference TRBV29-1 and TRBJ1-2 provide the parts outside the CDR3, is SAVISQKPSRDICQRGTSLTIQCQVDSQVTMMFWYRQQPGQSLTLIATANQGSEATYESGFVIDKFPISRPNLTFSTLTVSNMSPEDSSIYLCSVEDRPPNYGYTFGSGTRLTVV.

This chain joins TRBV25-1 and TRBJ2-1; 11 nucleotides agree with TRBD2. Germline CDR1 is MGHDK and CDR2 is SYGVNS. The CDR3 has 17 amino acids. Trimming cost V 3 bases and J 4 bases; bases outside gene matches: 8. The CDR3 loop reads CASSDVAGGPRYNEQFF. CDR3 coding DNA: TGTGCCAGCAGTGATGTAGCGGGGGGGCCACGTTACAATGAGCAGTTCTTC.

This chain connects TRBV10-2 to TRBJ1-6, with D unclear. CDR3 length: 17 residues. Germline CDR1 WSHSY, CDR2 SAAADI. Trimming removed 2 bases at V and 8 bases at J, with 19 bases between. The CDR3 nucleotides are TGCGCCAGCAGTGAGCCCCGGCCGATCAGCGGAGATTCACCCCTCCACTTT. Translated: CASSEPRPISGDSPLHF.

The genes are TRBV2 and TRBJ2-5; 8 bases match TRBD2. Germline CDR1 SNHLY, CDR2 FYNNEI. CDR3 size: 12 residues. The ends lost 10 bases at V and 3 bases at J; junction bases unmatched: 4. CDR3 protein: CATPGGEETQYF. For the CDR3, the DNA is TGTGCCACCCCGGGGGGGGAAGAGACCCAGTACTTC.

The chain employs TRBV4-1 and TRBJ1-2; D remains unclear. V was cut by 0 bases and J by 8 bases, with 13 bases left in between. Germline V gives CDR1 MGHRA, CDR2 YSYEKL. The CDR3 sequence is 14 residues long. The CDR3 protein is CASSQDGNRGGYTF. CDR3 nucleotide sequence: TGCGCCAGCAGCCAAGATGGCAACCGCGGAGGCTACACCTTC.

V and J are TRBV9 and TRBJ2-1; 11 bases map to TRBD2. CDR1 is SGDLS and CDR2 is YYNGEE in the germline V gene. CDR3 size: 15 residues. Unmatched junction bases numbered 6, after V lost 3 bases and J lost 7 bases. For the CDR3, the DNA is TGTGCCAGCAGCGCAATAGCGGGGGGGCCAAATGAGCAGTTCTTC. It encodes CASSAIAGGPNEQFF.

This clone occurred a few times. J is TRBJ1-2 and V is TRBV9; possible D gene TRBD1, 6 bases. From germline, CDR1 is SGDLS and CDR2 YYNGEE. CDR3 length: 13 amino acids. The ends were cut back, 3 bases at V and 8 bases at J, with 14 bases in the middle. CDR3: CASSGDTGFGYTF. The CDR3, as DNA: TGTGCCAGCAGCGGGGACACGGGGTTCGGCTACACCTTC.

This chain connects TRBV7-9 to TRBJ1-3, with 11 bases aligning to TRBD1. With V trimmed by 5 bases and J by 2 bases, 5 bases remained unmatched. Germline V gene data show CDR1 as SEHNR and CDR2 as FQNEAQ (reference sequence). The CDR3 runs 16 residues. The CDR3 is CASSPPDRGPGNTIYF. The CDR3 DNA sequence: TGTGCCAGCAGCCCTCCGGACAGGGGGCCTGGAAACACCATATATTTT. The whole variable domain, filled in from reference TRBV7-9 and TRBJ1-3, reads DTGVSQNPRHKITKRGQNVTFRCDPISEHNRLYWYRQTLGQGPEFLTYFQNEAQLEKSRLLSDRFSAERPKGSFSTLEIQRTEQGDSAMYLCASSPPDRGPGNTIYFGEGSWLTVV.

Only one count was recorded for this clone. The chain couples TRBV9 to TRBJ2-7; D is uncertain. The CDR3 has 14 residues. In germline, CDR1 is SGDLS, CDR2 YYNGEE. V dropped 2 bases and J dropped 0 bases, with 9 bases sitting between them. The CDR3 is CASSVGVPSYEQYF. The CDR3 nucleotides are TGTGCCAGCAGCGTGGGCGTACCCTCCTACGAGCAGTACTTC.

The chain is built from TRBV12-5 and TRBJ2-5, with unresolved D. V dropped 7 bases and J dropped 1 base, with 4 bases sitting between them. The CDR3 is 11 residues long. The V gene's germline CDR1 is LGHNT and CDR2 FRNRAP. As DNA, the CDR3 is TGTGCTAGTGCGTCCCAAGAGACCCAGTACTTC. Its protein is CASASQETQYF.

This clone was recorded a few times. The chain has TRBV5-4 and TRBJ1-6, with a possible D match to TRBD1 (6 bases). This CDR3 region has 14 residues. Germline CDR1 reads SGHNT; CDR2 reads YYREEE (reference sequence). V was trimmed by 3 bases and J by 8 bases, leaving 12 bases between them. CDR3 residues: CASSWDTGYSPLHF. Here the CDR3 DNA reads TGTGCCAGCAGCTGGGACACTGGTTATTCACCCCTCCACTTT.

This chain uses TRBV2 with TRBJ1-2; D might be TRBD1 (5 bases). The CDR3 loop spans 12 amino acids. Germline lookup yields CDR1 SNHLY and CDR2 FYNNEI. V gave up 9 bases and J gave up 8 bases, with 16 bases separating them. CDR3 loop: CARQVGDKGYTF. CDR3 bases: TGTGCCAGACAAGTAGGGGATAAAGGCTACACCTTC. Full variable domain (remainder filled in from reference TRBV2 and TRBJ1-2): EPEVTQTPSHQVTQMGQEVILRCVPISNHLYFYWYRQILGQKVEFLVSFYNNEISEKSEIFDDQFSVERPDGSNFTLKIRSTKLEDSAMYFCARQVGDKGYTFGSGTRLTVV.

The rearrangement uses TRBV14 and TRBJ2-7, with a weak D call TRBD2 (5 bases). The CDR3 runs 12 residues. Trimming left V 6 bases short and J 3 bases short, with 9 bases between. Germline V lookup: CDR1 SGHDN, CDR2 FVKESK. CDR3 in amino acids: CASSLGSYEQYF. The CDR3, as DNA: TGTGCCAGCAGTTTGGGGAGCTACGAGCAGTACTTC.

The CDR3 DNA sequence: TGTGCCAGCAGCCCCACGACAGTTTCCGCTTTCTTT. The encoded protein is CASSPTTVSAFF. The J gene is TRBJ1-1, the V gene TRBV2, with a possible D match to TRBD1 (5 bases). This CDR3 has 12 residues. CDR1 is SNHLY, CDR2 FYNNEI, per germline. Trimming took 6 bases from V and 11 from J, leaving 16 bases between them.

In its sample, this clone was seen a few times. The chain is built from TRBV11-2 and TRBJ1-1; perhaps TRBD1 as D (6 bases). The V gene's germline CDR1 is SGHAT and CDR2 FQNNGV. This CDR3 contains 12 residues. V dropped 5 bases and J dropped 11 bases, with 15 bases sitting between them. CDR3: CASSATGGDAFF. The CDR3 nucleotides read TGTGCCAGCAGCGCAACGGGGGGCGACGCTTTCTTT. Drawing the rest from reference TRBV11-2 and TRBJ1-1, the complete variable domain is EAGVAQSPRYKIIEKRQSVAFWCNPISGHATLYWYQQILGQGPKLLIQFQNNGVVDDSQLPKDRFSAERLKGVDSTLKIQPAKLEDSAVYLCASSATGGDAFFGQGTRLTVV.

The genes are TRBV5-6 and TRBJ1-5; no reliable D call. CDR1 and CDR2 (germline): SGHDT, YYEEEE. The CDR3 is made up of 14 amino acids. V lost 0 bases and J lost 3, with 7 bases in between. The CDR3 spells CASSLGTDNQPQHF. The CDR3 nucleotides read TGTGCCAGCAGCTTGGGTACAGACAATCAGCCCCAGCATTTT.

The rearrangement joins TRBV6-6 to TRBJ1-2; TRBD1 matches at 7 bases. Trimming took 2 bases from V and 4 from J; bases not matched to a gene: 7. This CDR3 has 15 residues. Germline CDR1 is MNHNY and CDR2 is SVGAGI (reference sequence). CDR3 residues: CASSYSRGLGYGYTF. The CDR3 nucleotides are TGTGCCAGCAGTTACAGCAGGGGGTTAGGCTATGGCTACACCTTC.

The chain has TRBV3-1 (or the pseudogene TRBV3-2) and TRBJ2-1; D is perhaps TRBD1 (6 bases). Trimming shortened V by 5 bases and J by 2 bases, and 16 bases separated the two germline ends. The germline CDR1 and CDR2 sequences are LGHDT and YNNKEL (reference sequence). This CDR3 region has 16 residues. The CDR3 sequence: CASSLVRGVTYNEQFF. The CDR3 DNA reads as TGTGCCAGCAGCTTAGTCAGGGGAGTCACCTACAATGAGCAGTTCTTC.

The chain recombines TRBV19 with TRBJ1-1, with TRBD1 identical over 7 bases. V lost 7 bases, J lost 3 bases, and 8 bases stayed unmatched. This CDR3 is built from 14 residues. Germline-derived CDR1 and CDR2 are LNHDA and SQIVND (reference sequence). CDR3 sequence (DNA): TGTGCCAGTACCCAGAGGCAGGGGGACACTGAAGCTTTCTTT. It translates to CASTQRQGDTEAFF.

V usage is TRBV11-2 and J usage is TRBJ2-1, with a possible D match to TRBD2 (6 bases). V lost 3 bases and J lost 7, with 10 bases in between. This CDR3 is built from 13 residues. CDR1 and CDR2 from the germline V gene are SGHAT and FQNNGV. The CDR3 bases are TGTGCCAGCAGCTTCACAGGACTAAATGAGCAGTTCTTC. It is translated as CASSFTGLNEQFF. Full variable domain (outside the CDR3, taken from reference TRBV11-2 and TRBJ2-1): EAGVAQSPRYKIIEKRQSVAFWCNPISGHATLYWYQQILGQGPKLLIQFQNNGVVDDSQLPKDRFSAERLKGVDSTLKIQPAKLEDSAVYLCASSFTGLNEQFFGPGTRLTVL.

A few counts support this clone. This chain links TRBV6-2 or TRBV6-3 with TRBJ1-2; D remains unclear. V dropped 6 bases and J dropped 4 bases, with 21 bases sitting between them. The CDR3 has 16 residues. Germline CDR1 is MNHEY and CDR2 is SVGEGT. In DNA, the CDR3 is TGTGCCAGCAGCCCTCCGCGTGTCCGTCGGGGCTATGGCTACACCTTC. The encoded protein is CASSPPRVRRGYGYTF.

V is TRBV5-1 and J is TRBJ2-2; D may be TRBD1 (6 bases). The CDR3 sequence is 15 residues long. V was trimmed by 4 bases and J by 1 base, leaving 11 bases between them. The germline CDR1 and CDR2 sequences are SGHRS and YFSETQ. CDR3 nucleotide sequence: TGCGCCAGCAGCATTGGGACACAGAACACCGGGGAGCTGTTTTTT. Protein product: CASSIGTQNTGELFF.

This rearrangement joins TRBV5-4 to TRBJ2-2, with a tentative D call TRBD1 (5 bases). Trimming took off 4 bases at V and 2 bases at J, with 12 bases between the two ends. This CDR3 contains 15 residues. In germline, CDR1 is SGHNT, CDR2 YYREEE (reference sequence). CDR3 sequence (DNA): TGTGCCAGCAGCGGTGGCACAGGCAACACCGGGGAGCTGTTTTTT. Translation gives CASSGGTGNTGELFF.

The V and J genes are TRBV3-1 (or the pseudogene TRBV3-2) and TRBJ1-6, with D uncertain. Germline CDR1 reads LGHDT; CDR2 reads YNNKEL (reference sequence). The CDR3 runs to 15 residues. V lost 5 bases and J lost 7, with 15 bases in between. The CDR3 DNA reads as TGTGCCAGCAGCGAATCCCGGGAGGTCAATTCACCCCTCCACTTT. This gives the protein CASSESREVNSPLHF.

The J gene is TRBJ2-1, the V gene TRBV2, with 8 nucleotides matching TRBD2. Germline-derived CDR1 and CDR2 are SNHLY and FYNNEI. The V segment lost 6 bases and the J segment 5 bases; nucleotides outside the gene matches: 12. The CDR3 contains 16 residues. CDR3 bases: TGTGCCAGCAGATACCATCGGACTAGCACACACAATGAGCAGTTCTTC. Its protein is CASRYHRTSTHNEQFF.

The chain carries TRBV6-5 and TRBJ1-4, with no clear D. CDR1 and CDR2 (germline): MNHEY, SVGAGI. Trimming removed 0 bases at V and 10 bases at J, with 12 bases between. The CDR3 runs 14 residues. The CDR3 spells CASSYSKTTSKLFF. The CDR3 bases are TGTGCCAGCAGTTACTCGAAGACTACGTCAAAACTGTTTTTT.

The CDR3: CASSKLSGGVYNEQFF. The CDR3 nucleotides read TGTGCCAGCAGCAAACTTAGCGGGGGGGTGTACAATGAGCAGTTCTTC. The chain links TRBV3-1 (or the pseudogene TRBV3-2) to TRBJ2-1, with TRBD2 matching over 11 bases. CDR3 length: 16 amino acids. Germline CDR1 and CDR2: LGHDT and YNNKEL (reference sequence). J was trimmed by 4 bases and V by 5 bases; bases with no gene match: 7.

This clone was recorded once. The chain uses TRBV3-1 (or the pseudogene TRBV3-2) and TRBJ2-3, with 7 bases fitting TRBD2. Unmatched junction bases numbered 8, after V lost 0 bases and J lost 2 bases. The CDR3 loop spans 17 amino acids. Per the germline V gene, CDR1 is LGHDT and CDR2 is YNNKEL (reference sequence). This CDR3 reads CASSQDVGGGTTDTQYF. CDR3 coding DNA: TGTGCCAGCAGCCAAGATGTTGGCGGGGGAACCACAGATACGCAGTATTTT.

The rearrangement joins TRBV7-2 to TRBJ1-1; 7 bases match TRBD1. The CDR3 has 15 amino acids. In germline, CDR1 is SGHTA, CDR2 FQGNSA. Trimming cost V 4 bases and J 6 bases; bases outside gene matches: 11. CDR3 coding DNA: TGTGCCAGCAGCTCCCGAACAGGGGCGTACTCTGAAGCTTTCTTT. Amino acids: CASSSRTGAYSEAFF. Looking up the rest from reference TRBV7-2 and TRBJ1-1 gives the full variable domain: GAGVSQSPSNKVTEKGKDVELRCDPISGHTALYWYRQSLGQGLEFLIYFQGNSAPDKSGLPSDRFSAERTGGSVSTLTIQRTQQEDSAVYLCASSSRTGAYSEAFFGQGTRLTVV.